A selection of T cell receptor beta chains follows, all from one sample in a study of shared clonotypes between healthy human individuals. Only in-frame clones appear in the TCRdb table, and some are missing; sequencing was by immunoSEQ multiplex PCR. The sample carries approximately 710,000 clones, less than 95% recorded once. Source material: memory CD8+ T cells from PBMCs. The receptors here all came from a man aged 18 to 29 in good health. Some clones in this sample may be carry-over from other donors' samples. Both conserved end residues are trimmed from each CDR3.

ASSSPSQNEQF,TRBV7-3,TRBJ2-1
ASSLSGGPETQY,TRBV7-9,TRBJ2-5
ASSPRGGDAYEQY,TRBV5-1,TRBJ2-7
ASSLDRGGGYT,TRBV5-4,TRBJ1-2
ASIGGSVDTQY,TRBV6-5,TRBJ2-3
ASNNRGGGTEAF,TRBV7-8,TRBJ1-1
ASSKKTTPNTEAF,TRBV28,TRBJ1-1
ASSYSWPRGRETQY,TRBV6-5,TRBJ2-5
SVGEGPTEAF,TRBV29-1,TRBJ1-1
ASTAGRPNTEAF,TRBV19,TRBJ1-1
ASSLRGVSTEAF,TRBV7-9,TRBJ1-1
ASSILGGTDTQY,TRBV7-8,TRBJ2-3
ASSATGTGHNQPQH,TRBV6-1,TRBJ1-5
ASSSRNGPNEKLF,TRBV7-9,TRBJ1-4
ASSVEGSPKEKLF,TRBV9,TRBJ1-4
ASSKGPSRSGAEKLF,TRBV21-1,TRBJ1-4
ASSSAGSEQF,TRBV7-9,TRBJ2-1
ASSLIQMNTEAF,TRBV7-8,TRBJ1-1
ASSLRGLTAYEQY,TRBV7-9,TRBJ2-7
ASSLEAVHNQPQH,TRBV21-1,TRBJ1-5
ASSPLEGANTEAF,TRBV5-5,TRBJ1-1
ASSTGTGFLGYEQY,TRBV19,TRBJ2-7
ASSFSGSPPYEQY,TRBV28,TRBJ2-7
SVETPPGSHEQY,TRBV29-1,TRBJ2-7
ASSSAGGQNYEQY,TRBV5-1,TRBJ2-7
ASSTFKREGPETQY,TRBV27,TRBJ2-5
ACKSPRDLTDTQY,TRBV30,TRBJ2-3
AWSGPWTGMYEQY,TRBV30,TRBJ2-7
ASSLRAGEVHYGYT,TRBV27,TRBJ1-2
ASSYLVAGAYEQY,TRBV6-6,TRBJ2-7
ASSKGVSGTGPYEQY,TRBV21-1,TRBJ2-7
ASSVGEAGGNYGYT,TRBV9,TRBJ1-2
ASIIGLAALDTNTGELF,TRBV11-2,TRBJ2-2
ASSLDSSYEQY,TRBV11-2,TRBJ2-7
ASSLLGTSGIDTDTQY,TRBV27,TRBJ2-3
ASSPGREQY,TRBV11-2,TRBJ2-7
ASRDNEQF,TRBV7-9,TRBJ2-1
ASSPPTREGIAKNIQY,TRBV4-1,TRBJ2-4
ASSLTLEGNTIY,TRBV7-9,TRBJ1-3
ASSASGYNEQF,TRBV2,TRBJ2-1
AWSVSWGSNNEQF,TRBV30,TRBJ2-1
ASSFLLLRDTYSGNTIY,TRBV28,TRBJ1-3
ASRLFGASTEAF,TRBV11-2,TRBJ1-1
ASSRAESGATKNIQY,TRBV4-2,TRBJ2-4
ASSNNRYEQY,TRBV13,TRBJ2-7
ASITPGGRYNEQF,TRBV7-9,TRBJ2-1
ASSFEVSYEQY,TRBV7-2,NA
ASSEQAGANFRYT,TRBV6-1,TRBJ1-2
ASSQSRREPIGEQY,TRBV4-1,TRBJ2-7
ASSYSGRAYGTTGELF,TRBV7-9,TRBJ2-2
ASSFLRAQETQY,TRBV28,TRBJ2-5
ASSQRQFFSGNTIY,TRBV4-1,TRBJ1-3
ASSLVGTGAAGELF,TRBV7-9,TRBJ2-2
ASSLGYNEQF,TRBV28,TRBJ2-1
ASSLGRGSSETQY,TRBV9,TRBJ2-5
ASSLLGSSYEQY,TRBV7-6,TRBJ2-7
ASSERLAGGWVQY,TRBV6-1,TRBJ2-7
ASSFGQTSTDTQY,TRBV27,TRBJ2-3